This is a list of T cell receptor beta chains from one sample in a study of regulatory T cells in long-lasting Graves disease. TCRdb fed the multiplex PCR reads into MiXCR, producing one record per CDR3 protein. The table lists more than 300,000 distinct CDR3 sequences, roughly 20% of them singletons. The input for sequencing was peripheral blood mononuclear cells (PBMCs), taken when the disease was refractory, from a patient treated with antithyroid drugs. These receptor sequences come from a woman aged 35 to 49 with Graves disease. CDR3s leave out the opening cysteine and the closing phenylalanine or tryptophan. Clone size is not always given. Where it is, it says once, few, many or a class for expanded clones.

15,TRBV10-3,many,AISEGGTGAGGTEAF
13,TRBV28,many,ASSFGARGTGELF
12,TRBV20-1,few,SAPPSGGPNEQF
11,TRBV7-9,.,ASRPRNTGELF
14,TRBV28,many,ASSLRWWGSNQPQH
10,TRBV6-2/TRBV6-3,few,ASSSPEATQH
13,TRBV2,many,ASSEWGGLGYGYT
14,TRBV2,many,ASSGDRPATNEKLF
14,TRBV6-1,few,ASSKMDKSGWAEAF
12,TRBV28,many,ASISGQTTGELF
14,TRBV20-1,.,SAVTMLTGGGDEQH
9,TRBV28,many,ASSVDYEQY
13,TRBV3-1,once,ASSTLLGKHNEQY
10,TRBV6-1,.,ASTRGDQPQH
11,TRBV18,.,ASSPTDSSPLH
10,TRBV25-1,.,ASSDSGTEAF
11,TRBV28,many,ASSSTASYEQY
13,TRBV2,many,ASSEGTGGVQPQH
14,TRBV5-1,few,ASSKSPGTGNTEAF
12,TRBV7-3,.,ASAPGSGPYEQY
10,TRBV20-1,many,SARIGTYGYT
13,TRBV15,.,ATSREGRALSEQF
14,TRBV7-2,few,ASSLRSSGSGETQY
14,TRBV7-2,.,ASSSRDKIIGAEAF
17,TRBV28,many,ASSFVRGQGYATNEKLF
13,TRBV7-8,few,ASSSQAGPSYEQY
11,TRBV28,many,ASISAGLSGQY
14,TRBV7-9,many,ASSHEDRGRGTEAF
12,TRBV6-1,.,ASAGTPFYNEQF
13,TRBV6-1,.,ATGERLGTGNTIY
11,TRBV12-3/TRBV12-4,many,ASSFQAGSEQY
11,TRBV28,many,ASSTPLTAEAF
12,TRBV7-9,few,ASSGLTDYQPQH
12,TRBV7-8,many,ASSLGPTLETQY
10,TRBV12-3/TRBV12-4,many,ASSLRFEKLF
12,TRBV2,.,ASSPTDSDTEAF
10,TRBV19,.,ANTSGSGEQF
10,TRBV6-2/TRBV6-3,few,ATSSYNSPLH
13,TRBV10-1,.,ASSESAPPGDTQY
15,TRBV4-2,few,ASSQDGRSAYQSPLH
12,TRBV5-4,few,ASSLDGYNSPLH
13,TRBV7-9,few,ASSLTGQGHNEQF
12,TRBV3-1,.,ASSTRGAGYGYT
11,TRBV2,many,ASRGLQRTEAF
13,TRBV27,.,ASSVTDRAGGELF
15,TRBV5-1,many,ASTPGTGLQIGYEQY